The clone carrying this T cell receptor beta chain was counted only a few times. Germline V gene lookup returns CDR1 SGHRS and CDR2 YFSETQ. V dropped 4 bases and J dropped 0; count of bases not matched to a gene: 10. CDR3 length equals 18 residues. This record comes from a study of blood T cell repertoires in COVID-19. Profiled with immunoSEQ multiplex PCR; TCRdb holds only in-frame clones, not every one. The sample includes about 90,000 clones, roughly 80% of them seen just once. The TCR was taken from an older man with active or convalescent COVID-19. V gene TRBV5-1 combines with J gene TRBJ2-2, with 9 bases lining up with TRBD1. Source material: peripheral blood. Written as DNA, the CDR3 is TGCGCCAGCAGCCCCTTGGGACAGGGTTTCGCGAACACCGGGGAGCTGTTTTTT. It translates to CASSPLGQGFANTGELFF.